This T cell receptor (beta chain) was retrieved from a study of T cells in Graves' hyperthyroidism and ophthalmopathy (dated by TCRdb to about 2019). In the study overall: Peripheral blood samples were taken at initial diagnosis, before any treatment was given. To identify distinguishing TCR V-J signatures, a discovery cohort of about 100 patients was used, comprising 40 to 45 with Graves' ophthalmopathy and some 57 with stable Graves' hyperthyroidism. An independent validation cohort of around 19 hyperthyroidism patients and approximately 15 patients who later progressed to ophthalmopathy tested prospective prediction of ophthalmopathy. For training and testing, the 100 or so patients in the discovery cohort were randomly divided in a 7:3 ratio. Thyroid tissue and blood T-cell repertoires from more than 5 Graves' hyperthyroidism patients were also compared in the study. After blood sampling, hyperthyroidism patients were treated with methimazole at a starting dose of 30 mg daily, and ophthalmopathy patients were treated with high-dose intravenous methylprednisolone. The paper reports TCR Vbeta CDR3 sequencing of over 130 peripheral blood samples: approximately 41 ophthalmopathy, about 75 hyperthyroidism and 17 progressor patients.

The TCR beta CDR3 regions were amplified from the RNA transcripts. For the first round of RT-PCR on the TCR CDR3, the HTBI primer set was used together with the Qiagen OneStep RT-PCR kit. Libraries were constructed in a second round of multiplex PCR, after which size selection and purification were performed. The libraries were sequenced on an Illumina HiSeq2000 using paired-end 100 bp reads. Processing in the source paper ran as follows. SOAPnuke was used to process the raw data, throwing out any read that contained adapters or uncalled bases, had a mean Phred below 15, or lacked an exact constant-primer or identifier match. COPE v1.2.5 was used to merge high-quality paired reads, and clonotypes were defined as unique nucleotide sequences. MiTCR v1.1 was used to align clonotypes to the IMGT TRBV, TRBD and TRBJ reference segments. Only V-J combinations with frequency above 0.0001, covering 99% to 99.2% of repertoires, were analysed. A TCS score was defined as the ratio between F50 (clonal expansion) and ExV (chaos), using BLOSUM62-based TCRdist between CDR3 peptides within each V-J. Welch's t-statistics and random forest reduced just over 500 V-J features to roughly 13, which were used in a naive Bayes classifier (R e1071). TCRdb reanalyzed the raw reads on its own, using fastp at Q25 for trimming and MiXCR for clone calling, and kept in-frame beta chains. Rows merge per CDR3 protein into single entries with the most common DNA and genes. TCRdb assigned the V and J calls; the authors' analysis was not used. Here the sample has some 620,000 distinct CDR3 sequences; about a sixth occur a single time. The ten largest clones take up 3% to 4.5% of the sample.

Trimming at the junction amounts to 11 bases on V and 6 bases on J, and the germline ends lie 21 bases apart. The CDR3, cysteine through phenylalanine, is 14 amino acids long. The entry retains the CDR3 DNA only, 42 bases that are in frame from base 1. Based on the germline V gene, the CDR1 and CDR2 sequences are MNHNS and SASEGT. The research as a whole found: No statistical method was used to set the sample size in advance, and investigators knew the group allocation. In validation, the model predicted progression to ophthalmopathy with 60% to 71% sensitivity and around 72% specificity, a median of 6.5 months before onset. Blood samples also contained most of the expanded thyroid clonotypes (frequency above 0.001), which suggests that blood repertoires may reflect thyroid immune responses. Ophthalmopathy was separated from stable hyperthyroidism by a 13 V-J signature model, with 87.88% sensitivity and about 81% specificity obtained in cross-validation and 80%/75% obtained in testing.

This clonotype was observed a handful of times. It lacks a known antigen. No base qualities exist here, and no much larger clone lies one base off it. Stable Graves' hyperthyroidism was defined as no progression to ophthalmopathy during 18 months of follow-up. Hyperthyroidism patients were aged 18 to 65 years and newly diagnosed, with disease duration of less than 2 months. Any patient with an uncontrolled infection, another autoimmune disease, pregnancy or lactation was excluded. Clinical symptoms, serum thyroxine and TRAb, thyroid ultrasound, and orbital computed tomography formed the basis for the diagnoses. Ficoll-Paque density gradient centrifugation was used to isolate PBMCs from approximately 11 ml of fresh peripheral blood. Total RNA was extracted using Trizol reagent, and RNA quality was assessed on an Agilent 2100 Bioanalyzer.

Sequencing was performed on blood. The receptor's source is a woman in her 30s with Graves' hyperthyroidism. The chain is encoded by TRBV6-1 joined to TRBJ2-3; the D gene is tentatively TRBD1 or TRBD2, each matching 5 bases. The DNA is as follows: TGTGCCGGGGGTATGTGCGGTTCCTTGGATACGCAGTATTTT. The resulting protein is CAGGMCGSLDTQYF.